This entry features one TCR beta chain sequence. This specimen comes from a study of blood T cell repertoires in COVID-19. In the original processing: Amplified reference gene primers provided the basis for estimating nucleated cell counts. Clones were read by immunoSEQ multiplex PCR, and TCRdb kept only the in-frame ones, dropping some. V and J calls and clone size come straight from that table; D and trimming were deduced from the DNA. This sample has hundreds of thousands of clones, with 84% found just once. The TCR comes from a young man with active or convalescent COVID-19. Sequences were obtained from peripheral blood.

The CDR3 sequence is CASSESRGTVAETQYF. CDR3 sequence (DNA): TGCGCCAGCAGTGAGTCGCGCGGGACAGTCGCAGAGACCCAGTACTTC. The gene calls are TRBV10-1 and TRBJ2-5, with D tentatively TRBD1 (7 bases). Germline values: CDR1 WNHNN, CDR2 SYGVQD (reference sequence). Trimming removed 0 bases from V and 4 bases from J, with 15 bases in between. This CDR3 has 16 residues.